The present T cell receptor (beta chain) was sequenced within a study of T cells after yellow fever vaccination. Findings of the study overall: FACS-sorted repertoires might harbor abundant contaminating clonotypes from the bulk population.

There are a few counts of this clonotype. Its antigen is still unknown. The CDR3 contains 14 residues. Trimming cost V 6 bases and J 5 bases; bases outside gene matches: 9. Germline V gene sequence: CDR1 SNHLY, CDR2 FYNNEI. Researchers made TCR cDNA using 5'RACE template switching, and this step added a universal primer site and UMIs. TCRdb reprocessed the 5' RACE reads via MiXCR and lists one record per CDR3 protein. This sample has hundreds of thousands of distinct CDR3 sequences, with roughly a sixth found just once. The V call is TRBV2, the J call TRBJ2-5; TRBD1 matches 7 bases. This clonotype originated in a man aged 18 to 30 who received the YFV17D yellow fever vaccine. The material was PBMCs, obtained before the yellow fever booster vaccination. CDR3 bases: TGTGCCAGCAGCCTACGACAGGGCGAGGAGACCCAGTACTTC. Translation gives CASSLRQGEETQYF. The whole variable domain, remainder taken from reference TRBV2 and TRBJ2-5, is EPEVTQTPSHQVTQMGQEVILRCVPISNHLYFYWYRQILGQKVEFLVSFYNNEISEKSEIFDDQFSVERPDGSNFTLKIRSTKLEDSAMYFCASSLRQGEETQYFGPGTRLLVL.